The 9 T cell receptor beta chains below come from one sample, sequenced in a study of chemoradiotherapy in HPV16-positive cancers. Only in-frame clones appear in the TCRdb table, and some are missing; sequencing was by immunoSEQ multiplex PCR. The sample contains around 5,000 clones, roughly nine tenths of which appear only once. Specimen: tumor tissue, collected from a patient who underwent chemoradiotherapy. All receptors come from a human donor with HPV-associated anogenital cancer.

This clone appeared a single time. The genes are TRBV5-6 and TRBJ1-5, with D perhaps TRBD1 (6 bases). CDR3 length equals 13 residues. The germline V and J ends were trimmed by 4 bases and 7 bases, with 12 bases remaining between them. From germline, CDR1 is SGHDT and CDR2 YYEEEE. This CDR3 is CASSTGSGQPQHF. Written as DNA, the CDR3 is TGTGCCAGCAGCACAGGGTCTGGCCAGCCCCAGCATTTT.

There are a few counts of this clone. J is TRBJ2-7 and V is TRBV5-1; 9 bases fit TRBD1. The J segment lost 5 bases and the V segment lost 3 bases, leaving 9 bases of the junction unmatched. The CDR3 has 15 amino acids. CDR1 and CDR2 from the germline V gene are SGHRS and YFSETQ. This CDR3 is CASSSSLGTGNEQYF. CDR3 coding DNA: TGCGCCAGCAGCTCCTCCTTAGGGACAGGGAACGAGCAGTACTTC.

The chain employs TRBV7-8 and TRBJ2-5, with D perhaps TRBD1 (5 bases). Trimming removed 1 base from V and 4 bases from J, with 7 bases in between. The CDR3 sequence is 13 residues long. Per the germline V gene, CDR1 is SGHVS and CDR2 is FQNEAQ. The CDR3 reads CASSLGGGETQYF. The CDR3 coding sequence is TGTGCCAGCAGCTTAGGGGGCGGAGAGACCCAGTACTTC.

This chain connects TRBV19 to TRBJ1-2; D gene uncertain. Trimming took 3 bases from V and 4 from J, leaving 6 bases between them. The CDR3 consists of 12 residues. Germline CDR1 LNHDA, CDR2 SQIVND (reference sequence). CDR3 amino acids: CASSIQRYGYTF. CDR3 DNA: TGTGCCAGTAGTATTCAGCGCTATGGCTACACCTTC.

The V call is TRBV12-5, the J call TRBJ2-1; a possible D gene is TRBD1 (5 bases). The ends were cut back, 3 bases at V and 9 bases at J, with 9 bases in the middle. This CDR3 contains 12 residues. Germline CDR1 reads LGHNT; CDR2 reads FRNRAP. The CDR3 bases are TGTGCTAGTGGTTTTAAGGACACTGAGCAGTTCTTC. It is translated as CASGFKDTEQFF.

The chain carries TRBV9 and TRBJ1-4; D not certain. The CDR3 sequence is 14 residues long. The V and J ends lost 0 bases and 4 bases respectively, with 7 bases between them. Germline CDR1 reads SGDLS; CDR2 reads YYNGEE. CDR3 in amino acids: CASSVGAGNEKLFF. The DNA for the CDR3 is TGTGCCAGCAGCGTAGGGGCGGGTAATGAAAAACTGTTTTTT.

The chain carries TRBV9 and TRBJ2-1, with unresolved D. This CDR3 region has 14 residues. Trimming cost V 0 bases and J 6 bases, with 10 bases left between them. CDR1 and CDR2 from the germline V gene are SGDLS and YYNGEE. The CDR3 region is CASSVAWNSNEQFF. Here the CDR3 DNA reads TGTGCCAGCAGCGTAGCCTGGAACAGCAATGAGCAGTTCTTC.

The chain carries TRBV7-2 and TRBJ2-7, with D perhaps matching TRBD2 (5 bases). V was pared by 0 bases and J by 2 bases, with 8 bases between. The CDR3 spans 14 residues. The germline V gene encodes CDR1 SGHTA and CDR2 FQGNSA. CDR3 in amino acids: CASSLAPGTYEQYF. In nucleotides, the CDR3 is TGTGCCAGCAGCTTAGCTCCGGGGACCTACGAGCAGTACTTC.

This clone was seen a single time. The V call is TRBV28, the J call TRBJ1-2; D is perhaps TRBD1 (6 bases). This CDR3 spans 15 amino acids. The V end was cut by 4 bases, the J end by 1 base, with 13 bases between. From germline, CDR1 is MDHEN and CDR2 SYDVKM. Here the CDR3 reads CASSSSGQSNYGYTF. In DNA form, the CDR3 reads TGTGCCAGCAGTTCTAGCGGACAGAGTAACTATGGCTACACCTTC.